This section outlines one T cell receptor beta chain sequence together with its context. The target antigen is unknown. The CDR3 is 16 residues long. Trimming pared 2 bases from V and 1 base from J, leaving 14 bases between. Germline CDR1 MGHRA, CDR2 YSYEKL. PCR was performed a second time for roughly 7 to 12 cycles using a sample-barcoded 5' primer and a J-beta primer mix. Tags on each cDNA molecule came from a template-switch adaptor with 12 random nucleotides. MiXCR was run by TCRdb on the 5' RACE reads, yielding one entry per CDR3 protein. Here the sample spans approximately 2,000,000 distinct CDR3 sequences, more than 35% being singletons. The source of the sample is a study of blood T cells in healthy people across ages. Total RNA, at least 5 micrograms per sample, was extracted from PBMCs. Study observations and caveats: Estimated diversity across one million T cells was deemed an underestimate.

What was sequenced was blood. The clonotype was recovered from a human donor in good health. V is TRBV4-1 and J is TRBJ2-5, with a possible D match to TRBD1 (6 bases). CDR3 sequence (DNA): TGCGCCAGCAGCCAACCCGAGACAGGTTCCCAAGAGACCCAGTACTTC. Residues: CASSQPETGSQETQYF.